This paragraph covers one T cell receptor beta chain sequence. Data came from immunoSEQ multiplex PCR; TCRdb stores just in-frame clones and leaves some out. Of around 200,000 clones in the sample, more than 70% are singletons; the top ten hold 4.5% to 6.5%. These data are taken from a study of blood T cell repertoires in COVID-19. The sample was PBMCs or T cells enriched from blood (not recorded which). This sequence was found in a man in his forties or fifties with acute COVID-19.

The CDR3 bases are TGTGCCAGCAGCCGGGACAGCTATGGCTACACCTTC. It codes for CASSRDSYGYTF. The gene calls are TRBV14 and TRBJ1-2, with 7 bases aligning to TRBD1. This CDR3 contains 12 residues. Germline lookup yields CDR1 SGHDN and CDR2 FVKESK. The V segment lost 4 bases and the J segment 4 bases; nucleotides outside the gene matches: 0.